The clone carrying this TCR beta chain was counted only a few times. Its target is unknown. The sample comes from a study of regulatory T cells in long-lasting Graves disease. Findings and caveats of the study: The persistent group shared about 2,600 public clonotypes, more than the roughly 970 shared by new patients.

Construction of the TCR beta libraries employed iRepertoire HTBI primers in conjunction with Arm-PCR of CDR3 regions. TCRdb redid the calling of the multiplex PCR reads with MiXCR, one entry per CDR3 protein. The table has more than 650,000 distinct CDR3 sequences, about 30% seen once; the top ten hold roughly 41%. Time point described: persistent/refractory GD, antithyroid drugs over 5 years with positive TRAb. From PBMCs, RNA was extracted and then used to make the TCR library. American Thyroid Association guidelines served as the basis for diagnosing Graves' disease. Blood from the periphery, approximately 8.5 milliliters in all, was drawn into EDTA tubes. The starting material was peripheral blood mononuclear cells (PBMCs), obtained when the disease was refractory, from a patient treated with antithyroid drugs. The receptor was isolated from a female donor with Graves disease.

CDR3 sequence reads: CAVASSYNSPLHF. The CDR3 DNA reads TGTGCCGTCGCCAGCTCCTATAATTCACCCCTCCACTTT. The chain joins TRBV6-1 to TRBJ1-6; D gene unclear. The V end was cut by 11 bases, the J end by 0 bases, with 8 bases between. The CDR3 is 13 residues long. CDR1 is MNHNS and CDR2 is SASEGT in the germline V gene.